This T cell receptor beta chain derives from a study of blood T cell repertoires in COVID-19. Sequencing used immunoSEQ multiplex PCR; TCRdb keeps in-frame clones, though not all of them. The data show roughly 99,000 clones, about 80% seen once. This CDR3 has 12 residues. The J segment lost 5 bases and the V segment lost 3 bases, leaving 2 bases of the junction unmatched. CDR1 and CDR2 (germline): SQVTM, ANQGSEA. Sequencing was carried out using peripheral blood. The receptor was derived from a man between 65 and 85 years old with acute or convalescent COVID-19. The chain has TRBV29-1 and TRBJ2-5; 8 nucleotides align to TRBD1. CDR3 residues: CSVEGDRETQYF. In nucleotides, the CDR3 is TGCAGCGTTGAGGGGGACAGGGAGACCCAGTACTTC.